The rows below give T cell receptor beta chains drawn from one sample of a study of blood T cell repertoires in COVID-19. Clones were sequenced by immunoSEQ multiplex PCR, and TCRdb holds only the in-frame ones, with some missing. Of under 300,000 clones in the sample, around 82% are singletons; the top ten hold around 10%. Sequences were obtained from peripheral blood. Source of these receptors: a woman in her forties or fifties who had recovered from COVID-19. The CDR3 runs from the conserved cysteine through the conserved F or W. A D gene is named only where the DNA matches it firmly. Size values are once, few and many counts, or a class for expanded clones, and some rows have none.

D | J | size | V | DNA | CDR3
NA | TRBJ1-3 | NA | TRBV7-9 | TGTGCCAGCACCAACACCCTACCTTCCTCTGGAAACACCATATATTTT | CASTNTLPSSGNTIYF
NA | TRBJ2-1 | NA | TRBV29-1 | TGCAGCGTTGGGGCGGAGGTGGATGAGCAGTTCTTC | CSVGAEVDEQFF
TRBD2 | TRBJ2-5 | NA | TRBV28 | TGTGCCAGCAGTTTGCCCCTAGCGGGAGGTCAAGAGACCCAGTACTTC | CASSLPLAGGQETQYF
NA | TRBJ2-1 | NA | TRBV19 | TGTGCCAGTAGTTATATTCGTAATGAGCAGTTCTTC | CASSYIRNEQFF
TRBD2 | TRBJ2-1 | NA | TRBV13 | TGTGCCACCGGGGGGTCCCGAGAACCGGTGCAGTTCTTC | CATGGSREPVQFF
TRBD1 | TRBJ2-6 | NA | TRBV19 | TGTGCCAGTAACCCGGACAGGACTCGGGGCTCTGGGGCCAACGTCCTGACTTTC | CASNPDRTRGSGANVLTF
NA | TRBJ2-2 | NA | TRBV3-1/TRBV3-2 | TGTGCCAGCAGCCGGCTCGACACCGGGGAGCTGTTTTTT | CASSRLDTGELFF
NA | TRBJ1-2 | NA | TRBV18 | TGTGCCAGCTCACCACCCGCCGACCCGAGGCTTGGGGGCTACACCTTC | CASSPPADPRLGGYTF
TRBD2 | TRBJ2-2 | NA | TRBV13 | TGTGCCAGCAGCTTATCCGGGGGAGGGACCGGGGAGCTGTTTTTT | CASSLSGGGTGELFF
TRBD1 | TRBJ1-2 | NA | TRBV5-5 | TGTGCCAGCAGCTTGGTTCCTATCGGGACAGGGGTTCATGGCTACACCTTC | CASSLVPIGTGVHGYTF
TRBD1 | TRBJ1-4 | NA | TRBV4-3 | TGCGCCAGCAGCCAAGATCCCTTGACAGGGGGGGATGAAAAACTGTTTTTT | CASSQDPLTGGDEKLFF
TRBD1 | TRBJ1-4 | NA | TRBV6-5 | TGTGCCAGCAGGGACAGGACTAATGAAAAACTGTTTTTT | CASRDRTNEKLFF
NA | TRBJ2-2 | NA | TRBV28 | TGTGCCAGCATGCCGGGGTCTAGAACCGGGGAGCTGTTTTTT | CASMPGSRTGELFF
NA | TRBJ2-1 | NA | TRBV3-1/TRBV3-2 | TGTGCCAGCAGCCAAGACGGGACTGAGACTGAGCAGTTCTTC | CASSQDGTETEQFF
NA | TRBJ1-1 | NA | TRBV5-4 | TGTGCCAGCAGCTTGGACGGTCGGGAGAACACTGAAGCTTTCTTT | CASSLDGRENTEAFF
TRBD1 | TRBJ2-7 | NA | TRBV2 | TGTGCCAGCAGTGAGGGGGCCGGGACAGGGTACGAGCAGTACTTC | CASSEGAGTGYEQYF
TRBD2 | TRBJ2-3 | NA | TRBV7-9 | TGTGCCAGCAGCCCGGGGACTAGCGGGGCCAGAGATACGCAGTATTTT | CASSPGTSGARDTQYF
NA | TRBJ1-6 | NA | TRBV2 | TGTGCCAGCAGTGTAGAGGGTTCCTATAATTCACCCCTCCACTTT | CASSVEGSYNSPLHF
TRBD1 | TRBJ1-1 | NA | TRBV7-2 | TGTGCCAGCAGCTTAGACGGACAGGTAACGAACACTGAAGCTTTCTTT | CASSLDGQVTNTEAFF
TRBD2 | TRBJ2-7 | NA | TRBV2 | TGTGCCAGCACCTCTAGCGGGAGGAGATACGAGCAGTACTTC | CASTSSGRRYEQYF
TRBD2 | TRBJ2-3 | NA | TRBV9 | TGTGCCAGCAGCGCCGTAGCGGGGGGGCGGTCAGATACGCAGTATTTT | CASSAVAGGRSDTQYF
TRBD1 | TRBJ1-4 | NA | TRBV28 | TGTGCCAGCAGCCGACCGGGACAGGGGAATGAAAAACTGTTTTTT | CASSRPGQGNEKLFF
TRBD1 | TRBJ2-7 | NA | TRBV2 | TGTGCCAGCTACAGGACAGGCTCCTACGAGCAGTACTTC | CASYRTGSYEQYF
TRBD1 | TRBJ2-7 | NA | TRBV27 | TGTGCCAGCAGTCAAACAGGGGGCGCGTACGAGCAGTACTTC | CASSQTGGAYEQYF
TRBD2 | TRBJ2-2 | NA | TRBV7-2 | TGTGCCAGCAGCTTAGATGGTGGGAGGGCGTTAGGCGGGGAGCTGTTTTTT | CASSLDGGRALGGELFF
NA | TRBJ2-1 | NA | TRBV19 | TGTGCCAGTAGGCAAGCGGGCCGCTCCTACAATGAGCAGTTCTTC | CASRQAGRSYNEQFF
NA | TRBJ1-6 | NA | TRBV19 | TGTGCCAGTAGTATAGGTGCAGGGTATCGATCACCCCTCCACTTT | CASSIGAGYRSPLHF
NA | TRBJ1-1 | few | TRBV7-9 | TGTGCCAGCAGCTTAGGGTCCGGTAGGAACACTGAAGCTTTCTTT | CASSLGSGRNTEAFF
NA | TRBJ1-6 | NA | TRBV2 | TGTGCCAGCAGGGGAACAGGGTTTGGCTCCTATAATTCACCCCTCCACTTT | CASRGTGFGSYNSPLHF
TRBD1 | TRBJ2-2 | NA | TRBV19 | TGTGCCAGTAGTTCTGGACAGGGGAAGGGCGGGGAGCTGTTTTTT | CASSSGQGKGGELFF
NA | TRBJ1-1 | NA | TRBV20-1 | TGCAGTGCTAGTTCCCCGGGGGGAACTGAAGCTTTCTTT | CSASSPGGTEAFF
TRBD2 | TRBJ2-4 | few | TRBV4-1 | TGCGCCAGCAGCCAAGGACTAGCGGGGGGACTAGCCAAAAACATTCAGTACTTC | CASSQGLAGGLAKNIQYF
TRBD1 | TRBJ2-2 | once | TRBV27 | TGTGCCAGCAGAGGACAGGGTGGCACCGGGGAGCTGTTTTTT | CASRGQGGTGELFF
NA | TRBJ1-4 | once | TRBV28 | TGTGCCAGCAGCCGCGGGAAGGGGCTGGCTAATGAAAAACTGTTTTTT | CASSRGKGLANEKLFF
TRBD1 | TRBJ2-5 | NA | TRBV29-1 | TGCAGCGTGGGACAGGGGTTACAAGAGACCCAGTACTTC | CSVGQGLQETQYF
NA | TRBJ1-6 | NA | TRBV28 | TGTGCCAGCAGTTTATCATCGAGTACACCCCTCCACTTT | CASSLSSSTPLHF
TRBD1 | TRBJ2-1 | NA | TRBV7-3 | TGTGCCAGCAGCCGGGACAGGGGTTACAATGAGCAGTTCTTC | CASSRDRGYNEQFF
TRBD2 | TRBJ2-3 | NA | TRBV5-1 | TGCGCCAGCAGCTTGATCGGGAGGTTCGGCACAGATACGCAGTATTTT | CASSLIGRFGTDTQYF
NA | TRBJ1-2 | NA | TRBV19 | TGTGCCACCCCGGGGGTGCTGTATGGCTACACCTTC | CATPGVLYGYTF
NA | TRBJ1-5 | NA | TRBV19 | TGTGCCAGTAGTATAGTGAGCGGTTCGGGTAGCAATCAGCCCCAGCATTTT | CASSIVSGSGSNQPQHF
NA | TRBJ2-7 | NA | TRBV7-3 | TGTGCCAGCAGCGACCTAGGGGGAGGGTCCTACGAGCAGTACTTC | CASSDLGGGSYEQYF
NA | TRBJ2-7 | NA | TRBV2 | TGTACCACCATTAGGGGCAGCAGCTCCTACGAGCAGTACTTC | CTTIRGSSSYEQYF
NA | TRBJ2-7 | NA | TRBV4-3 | TGCGCCAGCAGCCAAGAAATGGGGCCCTACGAGCAGTACTTC | CASSQEMGPYEQYF
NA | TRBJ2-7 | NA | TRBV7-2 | TGTGCCAGCAGCTTAACCTCCGGCGGCTACGAGCAGTACTTC | CASSLTSGGYEQYF
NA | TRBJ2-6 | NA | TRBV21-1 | TGTGCCAGCAGCGCCGAGTTCCGCGGAAACGTCCTGACTTTC | CASSAEFRGNVLTF
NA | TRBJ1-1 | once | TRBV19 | TGTGCCAGTGGCCGACAGGAAGCTTTCTTT | CASGRQEAFF
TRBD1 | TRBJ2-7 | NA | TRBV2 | TGTGCCAGCAGGTGGGGGACAGGGACCTACGAGCAGTACTTC | CASRWGTGTYEQYF
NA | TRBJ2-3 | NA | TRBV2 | TGTGCCAGCAGCTCCGCAGAGGCGTCGCAGTATTTT | CASSSAEASQYF
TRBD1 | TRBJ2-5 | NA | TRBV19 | TGTGCCAGTAGTATAAGAGGCAGGGGGCCAGAGACCCAGTACTTC | CASSIRGRGPETQYF
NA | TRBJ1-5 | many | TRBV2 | TGTGCCAGCAGCGGGGGGGCCACATTGAATCAGCCCCAGCATTTT | CASSGGATLNQPQHF
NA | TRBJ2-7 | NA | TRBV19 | TGTGCCAGTAGTCTCCCCTTCGTAGCCGGTAGCCCCTACGAGCAGTACTTC | CASSLPFVAGSPYEQYF
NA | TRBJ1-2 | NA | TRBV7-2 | TGTGCCAGCAGCACACGAACCGATTTTGTCTACACCTTC | CASSTRTDFVYTF
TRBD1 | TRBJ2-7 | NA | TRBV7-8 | TGTGCCAGCAGCTTACTGACAGGGGAGCCGCACGAGCAGTACTTC | CASSLLTGEPHEQYF
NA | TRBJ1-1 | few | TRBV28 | TGTGCCAGCAGGACGTTGGGGAGCGGCACTGAAGCTTTCTTT | CASRTLGSGTEAFF